The source of this T cell receptor (beta chain) is a study of shared clonotypes between healthy human individuals. CD45RO-negative, CCR7-selected cells formed the naive CD8 fraction, which excluded terminally differentiated effector memory CD45RA+ cells. The CDR3 length is 14 residues. The V gene's germline CDR1 is SGHVS and CDR2 FQNEAQ. V gave up 1 base and J gave up 9 bases, with 12 bases separating them. Profiling relied on immunoSEQ multiplex PCR, and the TCRdb table lists in-frame clones only, not all of them. The data contain 650,000 to 800,000 clones, about 91% of them singletons. In this sample, this clone turned up once.

The rearrangement joins TRBV7-8 to TRBJ2-2; maybe TRBD1 (5 bases). The receptor was isolated from a man younger than 40 in good health. Sequencing used naive CD8+ T cells sorted from blood. CDR3 nucleotide sequence: TGTGCCAGCAGCTTAGATCGTGTGGGGCGGGAGCTGTTTTTT. Its protein product is CASSLDRVGRELFF.